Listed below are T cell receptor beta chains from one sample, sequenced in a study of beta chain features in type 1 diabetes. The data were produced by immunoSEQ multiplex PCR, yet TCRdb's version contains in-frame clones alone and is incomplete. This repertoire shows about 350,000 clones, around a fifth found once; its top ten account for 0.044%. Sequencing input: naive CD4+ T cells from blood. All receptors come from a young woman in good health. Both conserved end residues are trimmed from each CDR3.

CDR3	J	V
ATSRVQGLYGYT	TRBJ1-2	TRBV15
ASGLVRAYNEQF	TRBJ2-1	TRBV12-5
ASGSDSFYNEQF	TRBJ2-1	TRBV14
SVDRLSGNTIY	TRBJ1-3	TRBV29-1
ASRSGQGVGNSPLH	TRBJ1-6	TRBV9
ASSTTEPDTQY	TRBJ2-3	TRBV2
ASSFLGASQPQH	TRBJ1-5	TRBV7-2
ASSLRQGAYEQY	TRBJ2-7	TRBV5-4
ASSFGETEAF	TRBJ1-1	TRBV7-9
AWSEGLAGGQY	TRBJ2-5	TRBV30
ASSHRQAKLF	TRBJ1-4	TRBV4-2
AISETTDEQF	TRBJ2-1	TRBV10-3
ASSPRENTEAF	TRBJ1-1	TRBV7-9
ASSLGGHGANVLT	TRBJ2-6	TRBV7-9
AWSPKTTGERADTQY	TRBJ2-3	TRBV30
ASSLSAYEQY	TRBJ2-7	TRBV7-9
ASSPVGGVSNVLT	TRBJ2-6	TRBV7-9
ASSLAITYEQY	TRBJ2-7	TRBV5-1
ASSLGRFQPQH	TRBJ1-5	TRBV7-2
ASSLAALGGSGEQY	TRBJ2-7	TRBV5-1
AWSPGGGQPQH	TRBJ1-5	TRBV30
ASSESRLSHEAF	TRBJ1-1	TRBV6-4
ASSLADRETQY	TRBJ2-5	TRBV6-5
ASSRRTGGYT	TRBJ1-2	TRBV5-6
ASSDYNPDTQY	TRBJ2-3	TRBV9
ASSLGGLETQY	TRBJ2-5	TRBV27
AWVGQAYYGYT	TRBJ1-2	TRBV30
ASRPPSGSTDTQY	TRBJ2-3	TRBV18
ASSLARGEETQY	TRBJ2-5	TRBV5-1
ASSTPEGTGGSEQY	TRBJ2-7	TRBV21-1
AWRSEGSEQY	TRBJ2-7	TRBV30
SAPQAEKLF	TRBJ1-4	TRBV20-1
ASSLRLGETQY	TRBJ2-5	TRBV5-1
ASSPQSVRNTEAF	TRBJ1-1	TRBV18
ASSLPGSLETQY	TRBJ2-5	TRBV7-2
ASSLGLAGADTQY	TRBJ2-3	TRBV5-1
ASSGTGIHPEAF	TRBJ1-1	TRBV2
AKTSGRAPYNEQF	TRBJ2-1	TRBV7-2
ASRIGTGMTDTQY	TRBJ2-3	TRBV6-5
ASRGGTNNEQF	TRBJ2-1	TRBV12-5
ATSTRLAANPNEQF	TRBJ2-1	TRBV15
ASSPRDTGTQY	TRBJ2-5	TRBV18
ASSLMGGTEAF	TRBJ1-1	TRBV5-4
ASSPSRGPGDTQY	TRBJ2-3	TRBV18
SVAEGLYEQY	TRBJ2-7	TRBV29-1
ASSQDRGITGYT	TRBJ1-2	TRBV4-3
ASSSRRAGTDTQY	TRBJ2-3	TRBV19
ASSVGTSLGEQY	TRBJ2-7	TRBV5-1